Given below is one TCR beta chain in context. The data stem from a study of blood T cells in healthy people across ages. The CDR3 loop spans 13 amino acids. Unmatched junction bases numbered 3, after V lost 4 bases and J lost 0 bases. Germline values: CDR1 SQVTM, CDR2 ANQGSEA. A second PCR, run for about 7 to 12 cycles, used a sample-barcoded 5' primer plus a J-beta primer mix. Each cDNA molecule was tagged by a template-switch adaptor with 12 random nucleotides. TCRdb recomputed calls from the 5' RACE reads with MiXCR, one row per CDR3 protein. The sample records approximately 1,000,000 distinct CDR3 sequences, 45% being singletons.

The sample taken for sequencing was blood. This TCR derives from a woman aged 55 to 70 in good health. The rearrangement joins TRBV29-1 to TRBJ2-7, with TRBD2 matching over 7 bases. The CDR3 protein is CSVGEGLSYEQYF. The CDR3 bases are TGCAGCGTTGGGGAGGGCCTCTCCTACGAGCAGTACTTC.